The entry below describes one T cell receptor (beta chain). This entry comes from a study of blood T cell repertoires in COVID-19. The overall study: Researchers got acute and convalescent COVID-19 samples from the United States, Italy and Spain.

The protocol was immunoSEQ multiplex PCR, while the TCRdb copy is restricted to in-frame clones and leaves out a portion. The sample lists some 510,000 clones, 88% occurring once. All recovered Cohort 3 donors got two negative PCRs, got clearance, or saw symptom resolution. Between the trimmed V and J ends, which lost 2 bases and 3 bases, there was a span of 17 bases. The CDR3 is 16 residues long. Germline CDR1 and CDR2: SGHKS and YYEKEE (reference sequence). The sequencing input was PBMCs or T cells enriched from blood (not recorded which). The V call is TRBV5-5, the J call TRBJ1-1; the D gene is possibly TRBD1 (6 bases). The receptor was isolated from a woman in her thirties or forties who had recovered from COVID-19. Here the CDR3 DNA reads TGTGCCAGCAGCTTAATAGTAGGGGGGGCTGACACTGAAGCTTTCTTT. Its translation: CASSLIVGGADTEAFF. Full variable domain (rest looked up from reference TRBV5-5 and TRBJ1-1): DAGVTQSPTHLIKTRGQQVTLRCSPISGHKSVSWYQQVLGQGPQFIFQYYEKEERGRGNFPDRFSARQFPNYSSELNVNALLLGDSALYLCASSLIVGGADTEAFFGQGTRLTVV.